These 14 T cell receptor beta chains were all obtained from the same sample, sequenced in a study of blood T cell repertoires in COVID-19. The protocol was immunoSEQ multiplex PCR, while the TCRdb copy is restricted to in-frame clones and leaves out a portion. Here the sample spans 250,000 to 400,000 clones, roughly 90% being singletons. The material sequenced was peripheral blood. The receptors shown here come from a woman in her 30s with COVID-19, enrolled during active disease.

The sample holds a few counts of this clone. The V gene is TRBV5-1, the J gene TRBJ2-3; the D is unclear. V gave up 4 bases and J gave up 0 bases, with 12 bases separating them. The germline V gene encodes CDR1 SGHRS and CDR2 YFSETQ. The CDR3 spans 15 residues. This CDR3 is CASSQQLSSTDTQYF. In nucleotides, the CDR3 is TGCGCCAGCAGCCAACAGCTCTCTAGCACAGATACGCAGTATTTT.

A single count supports this clone. The J gene is TRBJ1-2, the V gene TRBV11-2; 9 bases line up with TRBD1. The CDR3 spans 15 residues. CDR1 is SGHAT, CDR2 FQNNGV, per germline. Germline trimming cut 5 bases from V and 3 bases from J; bases unmatched to any gene: 7. This chain's CDR3 is CASSPRDRDDYGYTF. CDR3 bases: TGTGCCAGCAGCCCCCGGGACAGGGACGACTATGGCTACACCTTC.

The rearrangement joins TRBV12-5 to TRBJ2-5; 8 bases match TRBD1. The J segment lost 5 bases and the V segment lost 4 bases, leaving 6 bases of the junction unmatched. The CDR3 length is 14 residues. Germline V gives CDR1 LGHNT, CDR2 FRNRAP. This CDR3 reads CASGSGGSTETQYF. As DNA, the CDR3 is TGTGCTAGTGGTTCAGGGGGCTCGACCGAGACCCAGTACTTC.

With regard to this clone: Germline is not matched at one junction end, which may reflect a read error. The chain recombines TRBV3-1 (or the pseudogene TRBV3-2) with TRBJ2-6, with 8 bases fitting TRBD2. The CDR3 loop spans 18 amino acids. Germline CDR1 reads LGHDT; CDR2 reads YNNKEL (reference sequence). CDR3 loop: CARSLRGGGNSGANVLTF. The CDR3 DNA is TGTGCCCGCAGCCTTCGGGGGGGCGGGAACTCTGGGGCCAACGTCCTGACTTTC.

The rearrangement links TRBV5-6 to TRBJ1-5; 8 bases align to TRBD1. This CDR3 spans 16 amino acids. CDR1 and CDR2 (germline): SGHDT, YYEEEE. V lost 3 bases to trimming and J lost 0 bases; unmatched junction nucleotides: 5. CDR3 nucleotide sequence: TGTGCCAGCAGCTACGGGACAGGCTATAGCAATCAGCCCCAGCATTTT. Its translation is CASSYGTGYSNQPQHF.

The CDR3 DNA reads as TGTGCCAGCAGTGGACAGGGCCACACAGATACGCAGTATTTT. It is translated as CASSGQGHTDTQYF. The V gene is TRBV2, the J gene TRBJ2-3; TRBD1 agrees at 7 bases. V lost 4 bases and J lost 2; bases outside the gene matches: 3. This CDR3 is built from 14 residues. Looked up from germline, CDR1 is SNHLY and CDR2 is FYNNEI.

The V gene is TRBV2, the J gene TRBJ1-2; 9 bases line up with TRBD1. The CDR3 has 15 amino acids. Germline V gene lookup returns CDR1 SNHLY and CDR2 FYNNEI. Germline trimming cut 4 bases from V and 4 bases from J; bases unmatched to any gene: 7. CDR3 amino acids: CASSARDRVIYGYTF. The CDR3 bases are TGTGCCAGCAGTGCACGGGACAGGGTAATCTATGGCTACACCTTC.

V and J are TRBV7-2 and TRBJ2-6; perhaps TRBD2 as D (5 bases). V was shortened by 5 bases and J by 1 base, with 12 bases between the two germline ends. This CDR3 spans 16 amino acids. Germline loops: CDR1 SGHTA, CDR2 FQGNSA. For the CDR3, the DNA is TGTGCCAGCAGCCCCACCCCGGGATCTGGGGCCAACGTCCTGACTTTC. It specifies CASSPTPGSGANVLTF.

The gene calls are TRBV3-1 (or the pseudogene TRBV3-2) and TRBJ2-7; D may be TRBD1 (7 bases). V shed 4 bases and J shed 2 bases, with 9 bases lying between them. The CDR3 covers 13 residues. The germline gives CDR1 LGHDT, CDR2 YNNKEL (reference sequence). The CDR3 region is CASSRGTAYEQYF. The CDR3 nucleotides read TGTGCCAGCAGCCGCGGGACAGCCTACGAGCAGTACTTC.

The CDR3: CASKGQGTSGRSQFF. CDR3 bases: TGTGCCAGTAAGGGACAGGGGACTAGCGGGAGGTCACAGTTCTTC. This chain uses TRBV28 with TRBJ2-1; 15 bases match TRBD2. This CDR3 spans 15 amino acids. V was clipped by 9 bases and J by 13 bases; unmatched bases: 13. Per the germline V gene, CDR1 is MDHEN and CDR2 is SYDVKM.

A single count supports this clone. The CDR3 reads CASSFSGSSYNSPLHF. The CDR3 DNA sequence: TGTGCCAGCAGTTTTTCGGGGAGCTCCTATAATTCACCCCTCCACTTT. The V call is TRBV28, the J call TRBJ1-6; D not resolved. Trimming removed 3 bases at V and 0 bases at J, with 9 bases between. Germline assignment: CDR1 MDHEN and CDR2 SYDVKM. CDR3 size: 16 residues.

In its sample, this clone was seen a few times. The chain uses TRBV4-2 and TRBJ1-2, with 7 bases matching TRBD1. Germline V lookup: CDR1 LGHNA, CDR2 YNFKEQ. The length of the CDR3 is 12 residues. J lost 4 bases, V lost 5 bases, and 1 base had no gene match. CDR3 sequence reads: CASSDRVYGYTF. The CDR3 DNA sequence: TGTGCCAGCAGCGACAGGGTCTATGGCTACACCTTC.

V and J are TRBV9 and TRBJ1-4; TRBD1 matches 8 bases. This CDR3 region has 15 residues. CDR1 is SGDLS and CDR2 is YYNGEE in the germline V gene. V gave up 4 bases and J gave up 8 bases; unmatched junction bases: 10. In DNA, the CDR3 is TGTGCCAGCAGCTTTTCGGACAGGGCTGGAGAAAAACTGTTTTTT. This translates into CASSFSDRAGEKLFF.

The rearrangement joins TRBV28 to TRBJ2-7; 10 nucleotides align to TRBD2. V dropped 6 bases and J dropped 3; count of bases not matched to a gene: 8. The CDR3 sequence is 15 residues long. Germline CDR1 and CDR2: MDHEN and SYDVKM. CDR3 protein: CASSPWTSGFYEQYF. CDR3 bases: TGTGCCAGCAGCCCTTGGACTAGCGGATTCTACGAGCAGTACTTC.